The next 2 T cell receptor beta chains were all read from a single sample in a study of post-analysis software for immune sequencing data. These receptors are not linked to any known antigen. The TCR beta cDNA libraries contained unique molecular identifiers. TCRdb reprocessed the PCR reads via MiXCR and lists one record per CDR3 protein. The repertoire includes approximately 660,000 distinct CDR3 sequences, about 60% of them detected once, and over 9% sits in the top ten. Whole-study results and caveats: With TRBV5-6, TRBV5-1 and TRBV20-1 included, several TRBV segments were more frequent in patients than in controls.

The sample comprised blood. The receptor set was obtained from a girl aged 2 to 9 with multiple sclerosis.

The DNA for the CDR3 is TGTGCCAGCAGCTTAGACGGGACAGGGAACGCCGATACGCAGTATTTT. Protein product: CASSLDGTGNADTQYF. V is TRBV7-3 and J is TRBJ2-3, with 9 bases lining up with TRBD1. This CDR3 contains 16 residues. V trimming: 2 bases; J trimming: 6 bases; junction bases outside the gene matches: 9. Germline CDR1 reads SGHTA; CDR2 reads FQGTGA. Using reference TRBV7-3 and TRBJ2-3 for the parts outside the CDR3, the full variable domain is GAGVSQTPSNKVTEKGKYVELRCDPISGHTALYWYRQSLGQGPEFLIYFQGTGAADDSGLPNDRFFAVRPEGSVSTLKIQRTERGDSAVYLCASSLDGTGNADTQYFGPGTRLTVL.

This clonotype was picked up a small number of times. This sequence joins TRBV6-4 and TRBJ2-3, with D tentatively TRBD2 (6 bases). Germline CDR1 and CDR2: MRHNA and SNTAGT. V was cut by 10 bases and J by 2 bases, with 16 bases left in between. The CDR3 consists of 14 residues. CDR3 amino acids: CAIASGTLTDTQYF. CDR3 nucleotides: TGTGCCATCGCTTCCGGGACTCTCACAGATACGCAGTATTTT.